The T cell receptor (beta chain) under discussion was sequenced for a study of technical replicates of blood from four donors. The germline CDR1 and CDR2 sequences are LGHNA and YSLEER. V was pared by 4 bases and J by 0 bases, with 9 bases of the junction left unmatched. There are 18 residues in the CDR3. TCRdb's copy holds only in-frame clones and misses some; the assay was immunoSEQ multiplex PCR. The sample has tens of thousands of clones; 90% to 95% are singletons. The V and J genes are TRBV4-3 and TRBJ2-3, with TRBD2 matching over 11 bases. Sequenced material: T cells isolated from PBMCs. The sequence derives from a human donor in good health. CDR3 bases: TGCGCCAGCAGCCCGGGACTAGCGGATTACACTAGCACAGATACGCAGTATTTT. Translation gives CASSPGLADYTSTDTQYF.